A single sample is the source of the 8 T cell receptor beta chains below, sequenced in a study of T cell responses to AZD1222 COVID-19 vaccine. Measured with immunoSEQ multiplex PCR; TCRdb has only the in-frame clones, and not every one. The sample carries 200,000 to 250,000 clones, approximately 94% recorded once. The source was peripheral blood, collected on day 0 of MenACWY control vaccination. These receptors were obtained from an adult in good health.

The V call is TRBV5-4, the J call TRBJ2-1; D is tentatively TRBD1 or TRBD2 (6 bases each). In germline, CDR1 is SGHNT, CDR2 YYREEE (reference sequence). V lost 8 bases and J lost 8, with 17 bases in between. This CDR3 is built from 13 residues. The CDR3 spells CARSDKGGHEQFF. CDR3 nucleotides: TGTGCCAGGTCAGACAAGGGGGGACATGAGCAGTTCTTC.

CDR3 in amino acids: CASRHPFRYF. The CDR3 DNA is TGCGCCAGCAGACACCCTTTTCGGTACTTC. The chain couples TRBV23-1 to TRBJ2-4, with no clear D. TRBV23-1 is an open reading frame whose function is uncertain. The CDR3 is 10 residues long. V dropped 6 bases and J dropped 15 bases, with 12 bases sitting between them.

The V call is TRBV19, the J call TRBJ1-1; tentative D call: TRBD1 (5 bases). V shed 5 bases and J shed 2 bases, with 15 bases lying between them. CDR1 and CDR2 from the germline V gene are LNHDA and SQIVND (reference sequence). CDR3 length: 15 residues. The CDR3 protein is CASSGSHRTNTEAFF. CDR3 DNA: TGTGCCAGTAGTGGCTCCCACAGGACCAACACTGAAGCTTTCTTT.

The chain is built from TRBV20-1 and TRBJ1-3; tentative D call: TRBD1 (6 bases). V was cut by 5 bases and J by 4 bases, with 6 bases left in between. Looked up from germline, CDR1 is DFQATT and CDR2 is SNEGSKA (reference sequence). There are 11 residues in the CDR3. The CDR3 region is CSAGQGNTIYF. For the CDR3, the DNA is TGCAGTGCTGGACAGGGAAACACCATATATTTT.

The genes are TRBV7-2 and TRBJ2-6; D not certain. CDR3 length: 17 amino acids. Germline V lookup: CDR1 SGHTA, CDR2 FQGNSA. Trimming pared 1 base from V and 0 bases from J, leaving 10 bases between. This chain's CDR3 is CASSLGSRVSGANVLTF. CDR3 in DNA: TGTGCCAGCAGCTTAGGTTCCAGAGTCTCTGGGGCCAACGTCCTGACTTTC.

This chain connects TRBV18 to TRBJ1-1; 11 positions agree with TRBD1. Germline values: CDR1 KGHSH, CDR2 LQKENI. The CDR3 extends over 16 amino acids. The J segment lost 1 base and the V segment lost 1 base, leaving 2 bases of the junction unmatched. CDR3 in amino acids: CASSPRTGGTNTEAFF. The CDR3 DNA sequence: TGTGCCAGCTCACCACGGACAGGGGGCACGAACACTGAAGCTTTCTTT. Full variable domain (missing parts from reference TRBV18 and TRBJ1-1): NAGVMQNPRHLVRRRGQEARLRCSPMKGHSHVYWYRQLPEEGLKFMVYLQKENIIDESGMPKERFSAEFPKEGPSILRIQQVVRGDSAAYFCASSPRTGGTNTEAFFGQGTRLTVV.

V gene TRBV12-5 combines with J gene TRBJ2-6; D not resolved. This CDR3 comprises 13 residues. Trimming took 3 bases from V and 2 from J, leaving 2 bases between them. From germline, CDR1 is LGHNT and CDR2 FRNRAP. As DNA, the CDR3 is TGTGCTAGTGGTTTAGCTGGGGCCAACGTCCTGACTTTC. It is translated as CASGLAGANVLTF.

The chain is built from TRBV20-1 and TRBJ2-1; 9 bases are a match to TRBD2. From germline, CDR1 is DFQATT and CDR2 SNEGSKA (reference sequence). Trimming removed 3 bases from V and 4 bases from J; junction bases left unmatched: 13. The CDR3 extends over 17 amino acids. As DNA, the CDR3 is TGCAGTGCTAGTCGAGGCGCTAGCGGGGTCTCGTACAATGAGCAGTTCTTC. This translates into CSASRGASGVSYNEQFF.